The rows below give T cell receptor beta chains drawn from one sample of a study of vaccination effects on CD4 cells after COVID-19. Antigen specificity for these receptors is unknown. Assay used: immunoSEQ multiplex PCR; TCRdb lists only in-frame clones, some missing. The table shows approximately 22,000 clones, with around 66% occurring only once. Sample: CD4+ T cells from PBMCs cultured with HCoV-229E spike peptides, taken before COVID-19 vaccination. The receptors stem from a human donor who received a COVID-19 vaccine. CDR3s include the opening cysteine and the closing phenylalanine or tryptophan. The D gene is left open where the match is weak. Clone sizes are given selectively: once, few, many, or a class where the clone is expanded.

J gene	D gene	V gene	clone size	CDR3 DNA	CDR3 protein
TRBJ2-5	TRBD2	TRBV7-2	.	TGTGCCAGCAGCTTGACTAGCGGCACGGGGGGGGAGACCCAGTACTTC	CASSLTSGTGGETQYF
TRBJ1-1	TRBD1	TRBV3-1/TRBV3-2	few	TGTGCCAGCGGACCGGGACAGAAGAACACTGAAGCTTTCTTT	CASGPGQKNTEAFF
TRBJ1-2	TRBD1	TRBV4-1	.	TGCGCCAGCAGCCAACTAGTTCAGGGACCGGGACAGGGGGCACGTAGTGGCTACACCTTC	CASSQLVQGPGQGARSGYTF
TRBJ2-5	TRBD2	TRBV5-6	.	TGTGCCAGCAGCTTGCCTAGCGGGGTCTTCGAGACCCAGTACTTC	CASSLPSGVFETQYF
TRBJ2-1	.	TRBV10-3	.	TGTGCCATCAGTGGCGAGACTAGGGACAATGAGCAGTTCTTC	CAISGETRDNEQFF
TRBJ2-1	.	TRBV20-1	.	TGCAGTGCCTACGACAGAAATGAGCAGTTCTTC	CSAYDRNEQFF
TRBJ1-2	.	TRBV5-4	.	TGTGCCAGCAGCTCGACGACCGGGACGCAGGACTACACCTTC	CASSSTTGTQDYTF
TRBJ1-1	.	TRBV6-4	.	TGTGCCAGCAGCGCGGAGCGAGGCACTGAAGCTTTCTTT	CASSAERGTEAFF
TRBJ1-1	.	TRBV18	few	TGTGCCAGCTCACCCCAAAGGCGGGACTTCCAAGAAGCTTTCTTT	CASSPQRRDFQEAFF
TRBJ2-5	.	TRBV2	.	TGTGCCAGCAGTGAATATCGGGGGGAGACCCAGTACTTC	CASSEYRGETQYF
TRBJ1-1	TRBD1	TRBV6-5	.	TGTGCCAGCAGTCTGACAGGGATGACTGAAGCTTTCTTT	CASSLTGMTEAFF
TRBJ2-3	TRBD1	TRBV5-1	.	TGCGCCAGCAGCTTGGCGGGACAGGGGGCTACAGATACGCAGTATTTT	CASSLAGQGATDTQYF
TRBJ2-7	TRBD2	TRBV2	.	TGTGCCAGCATCGAGGGACTAGCGGCTTACGAGCAGTACTTC	CASIEGLAAYEQYF
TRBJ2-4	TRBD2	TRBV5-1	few	TGCGCCAGCAGCAGGGCCTCTAGCGGGGGGATCTTAGACATTCAGTACTTC	CASSRASSGGILDIQYF
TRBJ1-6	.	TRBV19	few	TGTGCCAGTAGTTCCGGGACCGATTCACCCCTCCACTTT	CASSSGTDSPLHF
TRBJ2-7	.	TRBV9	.	TGTGCCAGCAGCGTAGATTCAACCGGGGAGCAGTACTTC	CASSVDSTGEQYF
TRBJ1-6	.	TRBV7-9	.	TGTGCCAGCAGAACAAACTATTCACCCCTCCACTTT	CASRTNYSPLHF
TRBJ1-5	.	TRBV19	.	TGTGCCAGTACCGCGGACGGACCGTATAGCAATCAGCCCCAGCATTTT	CASTADGPYSNQPQHF
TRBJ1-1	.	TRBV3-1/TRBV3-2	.	TGTGCCAGCAGCCCGCTGAGACAGCCCGAAGCTTTCTTT	CASSPLRQPEAFF
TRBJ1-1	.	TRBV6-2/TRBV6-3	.	TGTGCCAGCAGTTACTCTGAGGGGCGGGTAAACACTGAAGCTTTCTTT	CASSYSEGRVNTEAFF
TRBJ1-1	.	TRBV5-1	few	TGCGCCAGCAGCTTGGGCTTCCCACTAGTAGGTGGAGCGAACACTGAAGCTTTCTTT	CASSLGFPLVGGANTEAFF
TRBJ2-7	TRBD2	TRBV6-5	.	TGTGCCACTCAACATGGGGTAGCGGGAGGTGACGAGCAGTACTTC	CATQHGVAGGDEQYF
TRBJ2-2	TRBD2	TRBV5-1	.	TGCGCCAGCAGCTTGGGACTAGCGGGGTACACCACCGGGGAGCTGTTTTTT	CASSLGLAGYTTGELFF
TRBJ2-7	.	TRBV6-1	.	TGTGCCAGCAGTGAACTAGCCTTTTCCTACGAGCAGTACTTC	CASSELAFSYEQYF
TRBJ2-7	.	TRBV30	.	TGTGCCTGGACCTTGGGCCCCCCATACTACGAGCAGTACTTC	CAWTLGPPYYEQYF
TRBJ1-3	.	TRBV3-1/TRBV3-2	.	TGTGCCAGCAGCCTGACAGGTAACTCTGGAAACACCATATATTTT	CASSLTGNSGNTIYF
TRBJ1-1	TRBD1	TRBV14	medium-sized	TGTGCCAGCAGCCAAGATGCAGGGGGAGCTTTCTTT	CASSQDAGGAFF
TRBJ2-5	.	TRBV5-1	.	TGCGCCAGCAGCTTGAGGCCTTTGTCGGACTCTAAAGGGGAGACCCAGTACTTC	CASSLRPLSDSKGETQYF
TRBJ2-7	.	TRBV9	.	TGTGCCAGCAGCGTAGGTCCACTTAGCTCCTACGAGCAGTACTTC	CASSVGPLSSYEQYF
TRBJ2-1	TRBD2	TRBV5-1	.	TGCGCCAGCAGCGGGGGACTAGCGGGCTACAATGAGCAGTTCTTC	CASSGGLAGYNEQFF
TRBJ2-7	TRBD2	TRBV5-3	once	TGTGCCAGAAGCCCTCCTACAACCCAGCGGGAGGACGGGTCCTACGAGCAGTACTTC	CARSPPTTQREDGSYEQYF
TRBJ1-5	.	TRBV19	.	TGTGCCAGTAACGTGGGAGGGGGGAGGCAGCCCCAGCATTTT	CASNVGGGRQPQHF
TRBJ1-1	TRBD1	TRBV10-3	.	TGTGCCATCAGTCGTACGGGACAGATGGGAAACACTGAAGCTTTCTTT	CAISRTGQMGNTEAFF
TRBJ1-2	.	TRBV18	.	TGTGCCAGCTCGCTCGGGGATAACTATGGCTACACCTTC	CASSLGDNYGYTF
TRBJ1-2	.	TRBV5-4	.	TGTGCCAGCAGCCCCCCGGATGATGGCTACACCTTC	CASSPPDDGYTF
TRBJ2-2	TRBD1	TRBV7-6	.	TGTGCCAGCAGCTCGGGACAGGGGGCCGGGGAGCTGTTTTTT	CASSSGQGAGELFF
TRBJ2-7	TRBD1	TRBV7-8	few	TGTGCCAGCAGCTTGTCTACAGGGGGCGTAGGGCGCTACGAGCAGTACTTC	CASSLSTGGVGRYEQYF
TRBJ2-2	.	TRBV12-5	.	TGTGCTAGTGGTTTACAGGGAAACACCGGGGAGCTGTTTTTT	CASGLQGNTGELFF
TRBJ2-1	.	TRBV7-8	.	TGTGCCAGCAGCTTTAACAGGAGACACCATGAGCAGTTCTTC	CASSFNRRHHEQFF
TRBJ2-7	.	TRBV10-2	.	TGCGCCAGCAGCGAGTCGCCGGGGGAGGTGGGTCACGAGCAGTACTTC	CASSESPGEVGHEQYF
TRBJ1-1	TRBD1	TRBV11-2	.	TGTGCCAGCAGCTTTCAAGGGACAGGGAACACTGAAGCTTTCTTT	CASSFQGTGNTEAFF
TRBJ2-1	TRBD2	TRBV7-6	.	TGTGCCAGCAGCTTACCCACCCGACTAGCGGGAGGGCCCAGGGGCAATGAGCAGTTCTTC	CASSLPTRLAGGPRGNEQFF
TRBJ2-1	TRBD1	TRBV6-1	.	TGTGCCAGCAGTGAACCACAGGGGGTGTACAATGAGCAGTTCTTC	CASSEPQGVYNEQFF